One sample yielded the 31 T cell receptor beta chains listed below, sequenced in a study of T cell responses to AZD1222 COVID-19 vaccine. Using immunoSEQ multiplex PCR, the repertoire was profiled, and TCRdb retains in-frame clones only, with some absent. The repertoire holds about 86,000 clones, with roughly 90% as singletons. The sequencing used peripheral blood, collected on day 0 of AZD1222 vaccination. The receptors here all came from an adult in good health.

The gene calls are TRBV4-1 and TRBJ2-2, with D possibly called TRBD1 or TRBD2 (5 bases each). This CDR3 is 17 amino acids long. CDR1 is MGHRA and CDR2 is YSYEKL in the germline V gene. The V and J ends lost 4 bases and 5 bases respectively, with 20 bases between them. CDR3 nucleotides: TGCGCCAGCAGCCCCATGATGGGACCGCCGAGGACCGGGGAGCTGTTTTTT. It translates to CASSPMMGPPRTGELFF.

This sequence joins TRBV5-4 and TRBJ2-7; the D call may be TRBD1 or TRBD2 (5 bases each). The germline CDR1 and CDR2 sequences are SGHNT and YYREEE (reference sequence). Trimming pared 3 bases from V and 6 bases from J, leaving 16 bases between. The CDR3 is 14 residues long. The CDR3 reads CASSSISGDAEQYF. DNA for the CDR3: TGTGCCAGCAGCTCTATCTCCGGGGACGCCGAGCAGTACTTC.

This sequence joins TRBV28 and TRBJ1-4; no clear D gene. CDR1 is MDHEN and CDR2 is SYDVKM in the germline V gene. The CDR3 is 14 residues long. V lost 5 bases to trimming and J lost 8 bases, with 15 bases between them. CDR3 residues: CASSPAGGSEKLFF. As DNA, the CDR3 is TGTGCCAGCAGTCCCGCCGGCGGTTCGGAAAAACTGTTTTTT.

This chain uses TRBV23-1 with TRBJ2-3, with D tentatively TRBD1 (7 bases). TRBV23-1 is designated an ORF whose function remains uncertain. The CDR3 length is 14 residues. V was pared by 5 bases and J by 4 bases, with 13 bases between. Written as DNA, the CDR3 is TGCGCCAGCAGTAGACAGGGAGGCGCAGATACGCAGTATTTT. Encoded protein: CASSRQGGADTQYF.

The genes are TRBV5-4 and TRBJ2-5; 7 bases line up with TRBD2. CDR1 is SGHNT and CDR2 is YYREEE in the germline V gene (reference sequence). There are 15 residues in the CDR3. J gave up 0 bases and V 4 bases, and 6 bases lay outside the gene matches. Here the CDR3 reads CASSRWTRDQETQYF. Written as DNA, the CDR3 is TGTGCCAGCAGCCGATGGACTAGGGACCAAGAGACCCAGTACTTC.

The chain carries TRBV24-1 and TRBJ2-1; possibly TRBD2 for D (5 bases). CDR3 length: 13 residues. Looked up from germline, CDR1 is KGHDR and CDR2 is SFDVKD. Trimming stripped 2 bases from V and 12 bases from J, with 13 bases between. The CDR3 protein is CATSDSTPRGQFF. The CDR3 bases are TGTGCCACCAGTGATTCGACCCCACGGGGGCAGTTCTTC.

CDR3 nucleotide sequence: TGTGCCAGCAGTTTAGAGGGTACCTACGAGCAGTACTTC. The encoded protein is CASSLEGTYEQYF. The chain joins TRBV28 to TRBJ2-7, with D maybe TRBD2 (5 bases). Trimming removed 2 bases at V and 2 bases at J, with 7 bases between. CDR1 is MDHEN and CDR2 is SYDVKM in the germline V gene. The CDR3 length is 13 residues.

CDR3 protein: CASSQGSLNTEAFF. CDR3 DNA: TGCGCCAGCAGCCAAGGTTCCCTGAACACTGAAGCTTTCTTT. The chain couples TRBV4-1 to TRBJ1-1, with unresolved D. The ends were cut back, 1 base at V and 0 bases at J, with 6 bases in the middle. The CDR3 is 14 amino acids. Germline loops: CDR1 MGHRA, CDR2 YSYEKL.

V is TRBV28 and J is TRBJ2-3; 12 bases map to TRBD2. V dropped 5 bases and J dropped 3; count of bases not matched to a gene: 6. Germline-derived CDR1 and CDR2 are MDHEN and SYDVKM. The CDR3 totals 16 residues. Here the CDR3 DNA reads TGTGCCAGCAGTCCCGGACTAGCGGGAATAACAGATACGCAGTATTTT. Residues: CASSPGLAGITDTQYF.

This sequence joins TRBV5-1 and TRBJ2-7; 11 nucleotides line up with TRBD1. There are 16 residues in the CDR3. V gave up 5 bases and J gave up 2 bases; unmatched junction bases: 9. Per germline, CDR1 SGHRS and CDR2 YFSETQ. This chain's CDR3 is CASSRTGGAGTYEQYF. The CDR3 nucleotides are TGCGCCAGCAGTCGGACAGGGGGCGCCGGTACCTACGAGCAGTACTTC.

The chain is built from TRBV27 and TRBJ2-1; 9 nucleotides match TRBD1. This CDR3 is built from 15 residues. Germline-derived CDR1 and CDR2 are MNHEY and SMNVEV (reference sequence). The V segment lost 3 bases and the J segment 6 bases; nucleotides outside the gene matches: 6. DNA for the CDR3: TGTGCCAGCAGTTTGCAACAGGGGGCCCCCAATGAGCAGTTCTTC. Translating gives CASSLQQGAPNEQFF.

CDR3 bases: TGTGCCAGCAGTGATATGGGAATTGGGGCACCCCTCCACTTT. It codes for CASSDMGIGAPLHF. The rearrangement uses TRBV25-1 and TRBJ1-6, with D unclear. This CDR3 spans 14 amino acids. Trimming stripped 3 bases from V and 11 bases from J, with 14 bases between. Germline V CDR1 and CDR2: MGHDK, SYGVNS.

The chain carries TRBV5-5 and TRBJ1-1, with unresolved D. V was clipped by 0 bases and J by 8 bases, with 17 bases between them. Looked up from germline, CDR1 is SGHKS and CDR2 is YYEKEE (reference sequence). The CDR3 length is 15 residues. CDR3: CASSLDGRNWLEAFF. CDR3 DNA sequence: TGTGCCAGCAGCTTGGACGGCAGGAACTGGCTGGAAGCTTTCTTT.

This chain connects TRBV6-5 to TRBJ2-3; D call uncertain. Deletions cut 6 bases from V and 2 bases from J, with 15 bases between. The CDR3 contains 15 residues. Germline values: CDR1 MNHEY, CDR2 SVGAGI. The CDR3 sequence: CASSPDGWDTDTQYF. In nucleotides, the CDR3 is TGTGCCAGCAGCCCCGACGGGTGGGACACAGATACGCAGTATTTT.

V usage is TRBV7-9 and J usage is TRBJ1-4, with unresolved D. CDR3 length: 13 amino acids. V was trimmed by 7 bases and J by 15 bases, leaving 21 bases between them. CDR1 and CDR2 (germline): SEHNR, FQNEAQ (reference sequence). The CDR3 DNA is TGTGCCAGCATAAGGAGTTTTAATGAAAAGATGTTTTTT. Protein sequence: CASIRSFNEKMFF.

V is TRBV5-1 and J is TRBJ1-4; D call uncertain. The CDR3 runs to 14 residues. V shed 0 bases and J shed 7 bases, with 10 bases lying between them. The V gene's germline CDR1 is SGHRS and CDR2 YFSETQ. The CDR3 reads CASSLETSSEKLFF. CDR3 nucleotide sequence: TGCGCCAGCAGCTTGGAGACTTCTAGTGAAAAACTGTTTTTT.

This clone was observed a handful of times. V usage is TRBV27 and J usage is TRBJ2-7, with 13 positions matching TRBD2. Germline CDR1 is MNHEY and CDR2 is SMNVEV (reference sequence). V was clipped by 1 base and J by 5 bases; unmatched bases: 5. There are 16 residues in the CDR3. CDR3 in DNA: TGTGCCAGCAGTTTATTGACTAGCGGGAGGCCCAACGAGCAGTACTTC. The encoded protein is CASSLLTSGRPNEQYF.

This chain uses TRBV18 with TRBJ2-5; TRBD1 is a possible D gene (6 bases). Germline V lookup: CDR1 KGHSH, CDR2 LQKENI. Trimming took off 6 bases at V and 5 bases at J, with 19 bases between the two ends. The CDR3 spans 15 residues. The CDR3 is CASSSSSDSRETQYF. DNA of the CDR3: TGTGCCAGCTCCTCATCCTCGGACAGTCGGGAGACCCAGTACTTC.

This clone was detected a few times. The chain uses TRBV6-6 and TRBJ2-7; D remains ambiguous. V lost 0 bases and J lost 2, with 14 bases in between. CDR3 length equals 16 residues. Germline CDR1 and CDR2: MNHNY and SVGAGI (reference sequence). CDR3 in DNA: TGTGCCAGCAGTTACTCGAGGCGGACCGAGACCTACGAGCAGTACTTC. Its translation: CASSYSRRTETYEQYF.

This chain joins TRBV7-6 and TRBJ2-7, with 10 bases matching TRBD1. This CDR3 spans 15 amino acids. CDR1 is SGHVS and CDR2 is FNYEAQ in the germline V gene. V gave up 5 bases and J gave up 3 bases; unmatched junction bases: 7. DNA of the CDR3: TGTGCCAGCAGCCCGGGACAGGGGCTTTTCTACGAGCAGTACTTC. Protein product: CASSPGQGLFYEQYF.

The J gene is TRBJ2-5, the V gene TRBV29-1; possibly TRBD2 for D (6 bases). V was trimmed by 4 bases and J by 4 bases, leaving 13 bases between them. This CDR3 has 13 amino acids. Germline-derived CDR1 and CDR2 are SQVTM and ANQGSEA. CDR3 in amino acids: CSVGAGRTETQYF. The CDR3 nucleotides are TGCAGCGTTGGTGCAGGGAGGACAGAGACCCAGTACTTC. Combining the CDR3 with reference TRBV29-1 and TRBJ2-5 gives the whole variable domain SAVISQKPSRDICQRGTSLTIQCQVDSQVTMMFWYRQQPGQSLTLIATANQGSEATYESGFVIDKFPISRPNLTFSTLTVSNMSPEDSSIYLCSVGAGRTETQYFGPGTRLLVL.

The chain has TRBV2 and TRBJ1-4; perhaps TRBD1 as D (5 bases). The CDR3 spans 14 residues. Germline CDR1 is SNHLY and CDR2 is FYNNEI. V shed 6 bases and J shed 6 bases, with 14 bases lying between them. The CDR3: CASRDTRGDEKLFF. The DNA for the CDR3 is TGTGCCAGCAGAGACACCCGAGGGGATGAAAAACTGTTTTTT.

The rearrangement links TRBV7-2 to TRBJ1-5, with D maybe TRBD1 (6 bases). CDR3 size: 14 residues. Trimming left V 3 bases short and J 3 bases short, with 9 bases between. Germline CDR1 and CDR2: SGHTA and FQGNSA. The CDR3 sequence is CASSFTGLNQPQHF. CDR3 DNA sequence: TGTGCCAGCAGCTTTACAGGGCTCAATCAGCCCCAGCATTTT.

This clone has a handful of counts. The rearrangement uses TRBV9 and TRBJ1-2; D is unclear. The CDR3 has 15 amino acids. Deletions cut 2 bases from V and 3 bases from J, with 14 bases between. Germline-derived CDR1 and CDR2 are SGDLS and YYNGEE. The CDR3: CASSVDGRTYYGYTF. In DNA, the CDR3 is TGTGCCAGCAGCGTGGATGGACGCACCTACTATGGCTACACCTTC.

The chain has TRBV2 and TRBJ1-1; D remains ambiguous. CDR3 length equals 13 residues. Germline assignment: CDR1 SNHLY and CDR2 FYNNEI. The germline V and J ends were trimmed by 7 bases and 3 bases, with 12 bases remaining between them. Here the CDR3 DNA reads TGTGCCAGCAACGTCAGGAGGGACACTGAAGCTTTCTTT. It specifies CASNVRRDTEAFF.

The CDR3 sequence is CASSIGGGVGYGYTF. In DNA form, the CDR3 reads TGTGCCAGCAGTATCGGGGGAGGCGTTGGCTATGGCTACACCTTC. The chain couples TRBV6-2 or TRBV6-3 to TRBJ1-2, with a weak D call TRBD1 (5 bases). Germline V gives CDR1 MNHEY, CDR2 SVGEGT. The length of the CDR3 is 15 residues. V shed 5 bases and J shed 4 bases, with 17 bases lying between them.

The chain links TRBV6-2 or TRBV6-3 to TRBJ2-5, with TRBD1 matching 9 bases. Trimming took 4 bases from V and 1 from J; bases not matched to a gene: 4. The CDR3 spans 15 residues. The V gene's germline CDR1 is MNHEY and CDR2 SVGEGT. DNA for the CDR3: TGTGCCAGCAGTTCGCCGGGACAGGGCCAAGAGACCCAGTACTTC. It yields the protein CASSSPGQGQETQYF.

The rearrangement links TRBV5-1 to TRBJ2-3; tentative D call: TRBD1 (5 bases). Trimming shortened V by 2 bases and J by 5 bases, and 6 bases separated the two germline ends. There are 12 residues in the CDR3. Germline V gene data show CDR1 as SGHRS and CDR2 as YFSETQ. CDR3 sequence reads: CASSFDRDTQYF. The CDR3, as DNA: TGCGCCAGCAGCTTCGACAGAGATACGCAGTATTTT.

Points on this clone: The same CDR3 arises from other DNA sequences in this sample as well. The V and J genes are TRBV19 and TRBJ2-7, with D uncertain. The length of the CDR3 is 11 residues. V was clipped by 3 bases and J by 3 bases, with 3 bases between them. Looked up from germline, CDR1 is LNHDA and CDR2 is SQIVND (reference sequence). CDR3 coding DNA: TGTGCCAGTAGTATTGGCTACGAGCAGTACTTC. This sequence encodes CASSIGYEQYF. The complete variable domain, with remaining parts taken from reference TRBV19 and TRBJ2-7, reads DGGITQSPKYLFRKEGQNVTLSCEQNLNHDAMYWYRQDPGQGLRLIYYSQIVNDFQKGDIAEGYSVSREKKESFPLTVTSAQKNPTAFYLCASSIGYEQYFGPGTRLTVT.

V is TRBV5-1 and J is TRBJ2-6; D is undetermined. With 4 bases removed from V and 4 bases from J, the gap between germline ends came to 9 bases. The CDR3 is 14 residues long. Germline CDR1 is SGHRS and CDR2 is YFSETQ. The CDR3 DNA reads TGCGCCAGCAGCCTCCGGGCCGGGGCCAACGTCCTGACTTTC. Translating gives CASSLRAGANVLTF.

The chain has TRBV29-1 and TRBJ1-2; D remains unclear. Per germline, CDR1 SQVTM and CDR2 ANQGSEA. V shed 2 bases and J shed 6 bases, with 4 bases lying between them. CDR3 length: 10 residues. The CDR3 spells CSVEQNGYTF. In DNA, the CDR3 is TGCAGCGTTGAACAGAATGGCTACACCTTC.